This T cell receptor (beta chain) was profiled in a study of OX40 agonist ivuxolimab in advanced cancers. Findings and caveats of the study: Both CD4+ and CD8+ T cell populations in blood had undergone clonal expansion by week 6 at 0.1 to 3.0 mg/kg. Expanded clones tended on average to be more numerous among CD8+ T cells than CD4+.

Germline V gene data show CDR1 as MNHEY and CDR2 as SMNVEV (reference sequence). V was clipped by 0 bases and J by 5 bases, with 2 bases between them. CDR3 length: 11 amino acids. With regard to this clone: Its specificity is unknown.

Profiled with immunoSEQ multiplex PCR; TCRdb holds only in-frame clones, not every one. The sample comprises over 9,500 clones, over 75% of which are singletons, and 73% rests with the top ten. The TCR sequence derives from an adult with an advanced solid tumor such as melanoma, head and neck, liver or kidney cancer. The J gene is TRBJ2-7, the V gene TRBV27; D gene uncertain. The source was CD4+ or CD8+ T cells sorted from blood, collected in a trial of the OX40 agonist ivuxolimab. CDR3 sequence reads: CASSLSHEQYF. CDR3 coding DNA: TGTGCCAGCAGTTTATCCCACGAGCAGTACTTC.